This T cell receptor beta chain was sequenced for a study of T cell changes during pregnancy in multiple sclerosis. Trimming left V 3 bases short and J 0 bases short, with 16 bases between. Germline CDR1 is SGHRS and CDR2 is YFSETQ. The CDR3 is 17 amino acids. This table comes from immunoSEQ multiplex PCR, and its TCRdb copy is limited to in-frame clones, with some not included. The profile shows approximately 120,000 clones, approximately 96% of them singletons. The sample was peripheral blood, taken after pregnancy. The chain uses TRBV5-1 and TRBJ2-1; maybe TRBD1 (5 bases). This clonotype was sampled from a female donor with multiple sclerosis, enrolled in a pregnancy study. The CDR3: CASSSFYRPNSYNEQFF. CDR3 bases: TGCGCCAGCAGCTCGTTTTACAGGCCGAACTCCTACAATGAGCAGTTCTTC.